This T cell receptor (beta chain) originates from a study of cytomegalovirus exposure and HLA in healthy donors. The PCR contained 60 Vbeta and 13 Jbeta primers. TCRdb keeps only in-frame clones here, not all; method: immunoSEQ multiplex PCR. The repertoire holds about 130,000 clones, less than 80% seen once, with around 7% in the top ten. In the case of this clone: Its antigen is undetermined.

V was shortened by 5 bases and J by 1 base, with 11 bases between the two germline ends. Germline V gene sequence: CDR1 MRHNA, CDR2 SNTAGT. This CDR3 is 14 amino acids long. Notes on the study in general: In vitro work confirmed that a few CMV-associated chains recognize CMV antigens. Sequencing depth roughly uniform across donors was assumed in presence/absence analyses. The authors later found HLA-associated TCR beta chains more clonally expanded than equally common others.

The V call is TRBV6-4, the J call TRBJ1-1, with D possibly being TRBD1 (6 bases). Sample: PBMCs. The TCR sequence derives from a man aged 40-55 years in good health and CMV-seropositive. The DNA of the CDR3 is TGTGCCAGCAGTTATACAGGGCGGAACACTGAAGCTTTCTTT. Protein sequence: CASSYTGRNTEAFF.